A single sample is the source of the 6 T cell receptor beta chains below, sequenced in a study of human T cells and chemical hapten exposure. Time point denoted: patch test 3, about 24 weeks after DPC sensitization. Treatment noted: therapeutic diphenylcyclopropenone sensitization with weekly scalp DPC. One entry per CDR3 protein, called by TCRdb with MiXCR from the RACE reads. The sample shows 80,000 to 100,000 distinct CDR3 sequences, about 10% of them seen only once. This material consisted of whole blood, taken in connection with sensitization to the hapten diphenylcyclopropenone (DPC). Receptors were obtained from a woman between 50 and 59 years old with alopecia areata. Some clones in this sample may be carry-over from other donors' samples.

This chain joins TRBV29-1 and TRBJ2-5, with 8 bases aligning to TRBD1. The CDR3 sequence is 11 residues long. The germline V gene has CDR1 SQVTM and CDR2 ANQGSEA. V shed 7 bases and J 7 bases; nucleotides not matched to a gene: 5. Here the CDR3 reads CSAGQGGTQYF. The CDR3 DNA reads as TGCAGCGCCGGACAGGGAGGGACCCAGTACTTC. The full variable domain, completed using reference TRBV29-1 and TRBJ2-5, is SAVISQKPSRDICQRGTSLTIQCQVDSQVTMMFWYRQQPGQSLTLIATANQGSEATYESGFVIDKFPISRPNLTFSTLTVSNMSPEDSSIYLCSAGQGGTQYFGPGTRLLVL.

The CDR3 sequence is CASSIGGLGRRLNTGELFF. The DNA for the CDR3 is TGTGCCAGTAGTATAGGAGGTCTCGGACGGAGGCTGAACACCGGGGAGCTGTTTTTT. The V call is TRBV19, the J call TRBJ2-2; TRBD2 might be the D (5 bases). V was cut by 1 base and J by 1 base, with 19 bases left in between. Germline assignment: CDR1 LNHDA and CDR2 SQIVND (reference sequence). This CDR3 contains 19 residues.

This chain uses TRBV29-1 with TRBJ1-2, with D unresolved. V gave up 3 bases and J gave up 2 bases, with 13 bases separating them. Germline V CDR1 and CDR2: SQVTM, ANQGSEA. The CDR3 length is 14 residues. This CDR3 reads CSVDADSPNYGYTF. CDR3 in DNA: TGCAGCGTTGATGCAGATTCCCCAAACTATGGCTACACCTTC.

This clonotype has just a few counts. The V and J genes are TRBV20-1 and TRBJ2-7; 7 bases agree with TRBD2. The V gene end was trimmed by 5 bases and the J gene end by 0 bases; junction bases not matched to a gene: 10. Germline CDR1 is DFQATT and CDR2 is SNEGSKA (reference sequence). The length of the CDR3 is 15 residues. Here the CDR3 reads CSARRASGVSYEQYF. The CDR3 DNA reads TGCAGTGCTCGAAGGGCCAGCGGGGTCTCCTACGAGCAGTACTTC.

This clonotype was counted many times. CDR3 sequence reads: CASSPSGAGGTQYF. The CDR3 bases are TGTGCCAGCAGTCCCTCGGGTGCGGGCGGTACGCAGTATTTT. The chain has TRBV12-3 or TRBV12-4 and TRBJ2-3; D possibly corresponds to TRBD2 (5 bases). The CDR3 is made up of 14 amino acids. V was trimmed by 5 bases and J by 8 bases, leaving 17 bases between them.

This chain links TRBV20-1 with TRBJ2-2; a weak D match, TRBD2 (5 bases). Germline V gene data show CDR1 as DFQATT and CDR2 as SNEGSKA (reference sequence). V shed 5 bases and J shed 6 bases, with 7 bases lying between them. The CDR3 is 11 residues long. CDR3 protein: CSARGPGELFF. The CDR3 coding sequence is TGCAGTGCTCGCGGGCCCGGGGAGCTGTTTTTT.